This TCR beta chain is from a study of cytomegalovirus exposure and HLA in healthy donors. CDR3 length equals 13 residues. The V end was cut by 4 bases, the J end by 2 bases, with 9 bases between. CDR1 is ENHRY and CDR2 is SYGVKD in the germline V gene. Researchers ran the PCR with 60 Vbeta and 13 Jbeta primers. Method: immunoSEQ multiplex PCR; TCRdb's copy keeps in-frame clones and lacks some. The repertoire table contains about 130,000 clones. This TCR was recovered from a young man in good health and CMV-seronegative. The rearrangement uses TRBV10-3 and TRBJ2-7, with a tentative D call TRBD2 (5 bases). The sequenced sample was PBMCs. The CDR3 region is CAISVGIPYEQYF. CDR3 sequence (DNA): TGTGCCATCAGTGTCGGGATTCCCTACGAGCAGTACTTC.